The rows below give T cell receptor beta chains drawn from one sample of a study of control samples from healthy donors and cancer patients. Here immunoSEQ multiplex PCR was the method, and the copy in TCRdb shows in-frame clones only, minus some. The sample lists around 120,000 clones; 85% to 95% were seen once. What was sequenced was blood. Source of these receptors: a man aged 25 to 40 in good health. The CDR3 runs from the conserved cysteine through the conserved F or W. A D gene is named only where the DNA matches it firmly. Clone size, where shown, is once, few, many, or a class for clones that have expanded.

j_call,v_call,d_call,clone_size,cdr3_nt,cdr3_aa
TRBJ2-5,TRBV10-3,TRBD1,NA,TGTGCCATCAGAGGACAGGGTTACCAAGAGACCCAGTACTTC,CAIRGQGYQETQYF
TRBJ2-1,TRBV28,NA,NA,TGTGCCAGCAGTTTAGGCTTAGGGGTCTTGAACAATGAGCAGTTCTTC,CASSLGLGVLNNEQFF
TRBJ1-2,TRBV9,NA,NA,TGTGCCAGCAGCGGGCTAGACAGAACCTATGGCTACACCTTC,CASSGLDRTYGYTF
TRBJ1-2,TRBV6-5,NA,NA,TGTGCCAGCAGTTACGTAAATACTAACTATGGCTACACCTTC,CASSYVNTNYGYTF
TRBJ1-1,TRBV10-1,TRBD1,NA,TGCGCCAGCAGCCCAGGGGGCGGCACTGAAGCTTTCTTT,CASSPGGGTEAFF
TRBJ1-3,TRBV27,NA,NA,TGTGCCAGCAGTTCAACCGACTCTGGAAACACCATATATTTT,CASSSTDSGNTIYF
TRBJ1-2,TRBV30,NA,NA,TGTGCCTGGACGGCCAACTTTGGAGAGGGCTACACCTTC,CAWTANFGEGYTF
TRBJ1-1,TRBV2,TRBD1,once,TGTGCCAGCAGTACAGGGGCTGAAGCTTTCTTT,CASSTGAEAFF
TRBJ1-1,TRBV3-1/TRBV3-2,NA,NA,TGTGCCAGCAGCCAAGGGAAGGGGGGGGCTAACACTGAAGCTTTCTTT,CASSQGKGGANTEAFF
TRBJ1-2,TRBV7-2,TRBD1,NA,TGTGCCAGCAGCCCCACAAGACAGGGACACTACACCTTC,CASSPTRQGHYTF
TRBJ1-1,TRBV6-5,NA,NA,TGTGCCACCTCCCTCCTCTTGAACACTGAAGCTTTCTTT,CATSLLLNTEAFF
TRBJ2-3,TRBV6-4,NA,NA,TGTGCCAGCAGTGACGGGGGGGCCACAGATACGCAGTATTTT,CASSDGGATDTQYF
TRBJ1-1,TRBV6-5,NA,NA,TGTGCCAGCATCCCCGAGTTTATGAACACTGAAGCTTTCTTT,CASIPEFMNTEAFF
TRBJ1-5,TRBV7-2,NA,NA,TGTGCCAGCAGCCAGGGTCATCAGCCCCAGCATTTT,CASSQGHQPQHF
TRBJ1-1,TRBV6-6,NA,NA,TGTGCCAGCTTTTCTGTGGGCACTGAAGCTTTCTTT,CASFSVGTEAFF
TRBJ2-3,TRBV6-1,TRBD2,NA,TGTGCCAGCAGTGAATTACTAGCGGGCTACACAGATACGCAGTATTTT,CASSELLAGYTDTQYF
TRBJ1-1,TRBV7-9,NA,NA,TGTGCCAGCAGCTTATGGGCTTTCTTT,CASSLWAFF
TRBJ2-7,TRBV5-1,TRBD2,NA,TGCGCCAGTCGAGTAGCGGGGCGAGGGGAGCAGTACTTC,CASRVAGRGEQYF
TRBJ2-2,TRBV5-1,TRBD2,NA,TGCGCCAGCAGCCCAGTAGCGGCGGGGGGCGGGGAGCTGTTTTTT,CASSPVAAGGGELFF
TRBJ1-1,TRBV6-6,TRBD1,NA,TGTGCCAGCGGGAAAAGACAGGGCACTGAAGCTTTCTTT,CASGKRQGTEAFF
TRBJ2-3,TRBV3-1/TRBV3-2,TRBD2,NA,TGTGCCAGCAGCCAGACACTAGCGGGTGCTAGCACAGATACGCAGTATTTT,CASSQTLAGASTDTQYF
TRBJ1-5,TRBV30,NA,NA,TGTGCCTGGAGTATTGACAGGAATCAGCCCCAGCATTTT,CAWSIDRNQPQHF
TRBJ1-6,TRBV19,NA,NA,TGTGCCTCCCTGGGGCAGGGGAATTCACCCCTCCACTTT,CASLGQGNSPLHF
TRBJ1-4,TRBV19,NA,NA,TGTGCCAGTAGTTCCGAAACAGGGTTGAATGAAAAACTGTTTTTT,CASSSETGLNEKLFF
TRBJ1-1,TRBV10-2,NA,NA,TGCGCCAGCAGGGAGACAGGAAGAGACACTGAAGCTTTCTTT,CASRETGRDTEAFF
TRBJ2-3,TRBV7-2,NA,NA,TGTGCCAGCAGCCCCCGGGGGAGCACAGATACGCAGTATTTT,CASSPRGSTDTQYF
TRBJ1-1,TRBV28,NA,NA,TGTGCCAGCAGTCCCTCCGGACAGCCTGAAGCTTTCTTT,CASSPSGQPEAFF
TRBJ1-2,TRBV30,NA,NA,TGTGCCTGGAGTGTACAGGGTGGAGACTATGGCTACACCTTC,CAWSVQGGDYGYTF
TRBJ1-4,TRBV2,NA,NA,TGTGCCAGCAGTCCTGATACTAATGAAAAACTGTTTTTT,CASSPDTNEKLFF
TRBJ2-1,TRBV5-6,TRBD2,NA,TGTGCCAGCAGCTTGGGACTAGCGGGGGGGCGCAATGAGCAGTTCTTC,CASSLGLAGGRNEQFF
TRBJ2-1,TRBV4-2,TRBD2,once,TGTGCCAGCAGCCAAGTAGCGGGGGGCCTAAGCTCCTACAATGAGCAGTTCTTC,CASSQVAGGLSSYNEQFF
TRBJ1-2,TRBV3-1/TRBV3-2,NA,NA,TGTGCCAGCGGAGGGGCGGGCTATGGCTACACCTTC,CASGGAGYGYTF
TRBJ1-5,TRBV10-2,NA,NA,TGCGCCAGCATCGACCCGGGCCCGTATAGCAATCAGCCCCAGCATTTT,CASIDPGPYSNQPQHF
TRBJ2-3,TRBV19,NA,NA,TGTGCCAGTACCCCTGGGACCCTCACAGATACGCAGTATTTT,CASTPGTLTDTQYF
TRBJ1-1,TRBV18,TRBD1,NA,TGTGCCAGCTCACTTACCGGGACAGCGGGTGGGACTGAAGCTTTCTTT,CASSLTGTAGGTEAFF
TRBJ2-2,TRBV9,NA,NA,TGTGCCAGCAGCGTCAGCCCGGGCGACACCGGGGAGCTGTTTTTT,CASSVSPGDTGELFF
TRBJ2-3,TRBV27,NA,NA,TGTGCCAGCAGTTTATCGGGCCCCAGGTCCCCGATACCTAGCACAGATACGCAGTATTTT,CASSLSGPRSPIPSTDTQYF
TRBJ1-2,TRBV6-5,NA,NA,TGTGCCAGCAGTTACTCGGAACAGGGCGCCTATGGCTACACCTTC,CASSYSEQGAYGYTF
TRBJ1-4,TRBV5-1,NA,NA,TGCGCCAGCAGCCCCGGTCAGGGTGGCGAAAAACTGTTTTTT,CASSPGQGGEKLFF
TRBJ1-2,TRBV7-2,NA,NA,TGTGCCAGCAGCCCTTCCATCGACTATGGCTACACCTTC,CASSPSIDYGYTF
TRBJ1-1,TRBV3-1/TRBV3-2,NA,NA,TGTGCCAGCAGCCCTCTGAGGGGGGCCACTGAAGCTTTCTTT,CASSPLRGATEAFF
TRBJ2-1,TRBV7-2,TRBD1,NA,TGTGCCAGCAGCCCGTACCCAGGGGGAAATGAGCAGTTCTTC,CASSPYPGGNEQFF
TRBJ2-7,TRBV18,TRBD2,NA,TGTGCCAGCTCACCACCGGCACTAGCGGGGAGGCCTCTCGAGCAGTACTTC,CASSPPALAGRPLEQYF
TRBJ2-1,TRBV24-1,NA,NA,TGTGCCACCAGTGATCCTCGACTAAACAATGAGCAGTTCTTC,CATSDPRLNNEQFF
TRBJ2-3,TRBV28,NA,NA,TGTGCCAGCAGTGCTGAAAATACGCAGTATTTT,CASSAENTQYF
TRBJ1-6,TRBV10-1,TRBD1,NA,TGCGCCAGCAGTGATTCCCCGGGACAGGGAGGTTCACCCCTCCACTTT,CASSDSPGQGGSPLHF
TRBJ1-1,TRBV6-4,NA,NA,TGTGCCAGCTGCAGGAGGAACACTGAAGCTTTCTTT,CASCRRNTEAFF
TRBJ1-6,TRBV27,NA,NA,TGTGCCAGCAGCCCCGGCGGGGATCCGAATTCACCCCTCCACTTT,CASSPGGDPNSPLHF
TRBJ2-3,TRBV11-3,NA,NA,TGTGCCAGCAGTCTTAAGGGAGATACGCAGTATTTT,CASSLKGDTQYF
TRBJ2-3,TRBV7-2,TRBD2,NA,TGTGCCAGCAGCTTCTCCGGGACTAGCAGCACAGATACGCAGTATTTT,CASSFSGTSSTDTQYF
TRBJ2-1,TRBV27,TRBD1,NA,TGTGCCAGCAGCCCGGACAGGGGCCATTACAATGAGCAGTTCTTC,CASSPDRGHYNEQFF
TRBJ1-3,TRBV15,TRBD1,NA,TGTGCCACCAGCAGAGCAAGACAGGGAGTGATGGGAAACACCATATATTTT,CATSRARQGVMGNTIYF
TRBJ1-2,TRBV9,NA,NA,TGTGCCAGCACCGGGGGGGGCGCTTACTATGGCTACACCTTC,CASTGGGAYYGYTF
TRBJ1-5,TRBV7-6,NA,NA,TGTGCCAGCAGTGATACGGGCAATCAGCCCCAGCATTTT,CASSDTGNQPQHF
TRBJ1-6,TRBV5-1,NA,NA,TGCGCCAGCAGCTTGGCGGGCCCCTCTATGGGTTCACCCCTCCACTTT,CASSLAGPSMGSPLHF
TRBJ1-2,TRBV27,NA,NA,TGTGCCAGCACCCTACTCGGACAGATTAACTATGGCTACACCTTC,CASTLLGQINYGYTF
TRBJ1-2,TRBV11-2,NA,NA,TGTGCCAGCAGCTTGGAGGACGGGTTCTATGGCTACACCTTC,CASSLEDGFYGYTF
TRBJ1-6,TRBV9,NA,NA,TGTGCCAGCAGCGTAGGGCAGGTTACCTCACCCCTCCACTTT,CASSVGQVTSPLHF